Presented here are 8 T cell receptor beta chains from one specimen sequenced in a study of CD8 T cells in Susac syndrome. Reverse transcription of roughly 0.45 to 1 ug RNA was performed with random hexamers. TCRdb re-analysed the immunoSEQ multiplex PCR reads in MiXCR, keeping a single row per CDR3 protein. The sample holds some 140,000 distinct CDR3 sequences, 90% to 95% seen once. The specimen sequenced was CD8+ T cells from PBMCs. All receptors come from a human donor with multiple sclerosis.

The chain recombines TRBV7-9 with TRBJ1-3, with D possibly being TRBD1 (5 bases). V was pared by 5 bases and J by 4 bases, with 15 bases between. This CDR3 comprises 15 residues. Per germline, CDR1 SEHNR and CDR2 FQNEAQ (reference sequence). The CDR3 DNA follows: TGTGCCAGCAGCGAAGAAGGGACTGAGGGAAACACCATATATTTT. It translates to CASSEEGTEGNTIYF.

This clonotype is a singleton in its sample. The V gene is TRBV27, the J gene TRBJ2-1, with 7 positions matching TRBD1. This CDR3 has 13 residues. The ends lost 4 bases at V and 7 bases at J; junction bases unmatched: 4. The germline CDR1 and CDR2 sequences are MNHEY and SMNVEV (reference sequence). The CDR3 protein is CASSYRGTNEQFF. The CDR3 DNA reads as TGTGCCAGCAGTTACAGGGGCACAAATGAGCAGTTCTTC.

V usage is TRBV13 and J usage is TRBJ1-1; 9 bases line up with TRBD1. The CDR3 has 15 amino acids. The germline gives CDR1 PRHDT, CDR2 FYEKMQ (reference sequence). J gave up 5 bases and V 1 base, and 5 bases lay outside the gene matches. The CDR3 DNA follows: TGTGCCAGCAGCTTAGAGGGACAGGGAGGGACTGAAGCTTTCTTT. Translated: CASSLEGQGGTEAFF.

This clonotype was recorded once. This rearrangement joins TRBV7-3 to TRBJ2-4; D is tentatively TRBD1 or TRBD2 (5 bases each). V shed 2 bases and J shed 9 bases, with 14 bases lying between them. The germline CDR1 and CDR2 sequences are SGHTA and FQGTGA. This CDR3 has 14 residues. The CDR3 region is CASSLGVVGGIQYF. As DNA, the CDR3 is TGTGCCAGCAGCTTAGGGGTAGTTGGGGGCATTCAGTACTTC. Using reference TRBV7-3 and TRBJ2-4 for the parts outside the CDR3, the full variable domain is GAGVSQTPSNKVTEKGKYVELRCDPISGHTALYWYRQSLGQGPEFLIYFQGTGAADDSGLPNDRFFAVRPEGSVSTLKIQRTERGDSAVYLCASSLGVVGGIQYFGAGTRLSVL.

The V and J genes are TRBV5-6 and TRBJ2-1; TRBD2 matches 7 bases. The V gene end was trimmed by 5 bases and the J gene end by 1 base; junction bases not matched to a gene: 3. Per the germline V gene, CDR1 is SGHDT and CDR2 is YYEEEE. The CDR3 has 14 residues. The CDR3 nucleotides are TGTGCCAGCAGTCAAGCGGGATCCTACAATGAGCAGTTCTTC. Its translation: CASSQAGSYNEQFF. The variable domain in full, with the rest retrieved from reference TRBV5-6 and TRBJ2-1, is DAGVTQSPTHLIKTRGQQVTLRCSPKSGHDTVSWYQQALGQGPQFIFQYYEEEERQRGNFPDRFSGHQFPNYSSELNVNALLLGDSALYLCASSQAGSYNEQFFGPGTRLTVL.

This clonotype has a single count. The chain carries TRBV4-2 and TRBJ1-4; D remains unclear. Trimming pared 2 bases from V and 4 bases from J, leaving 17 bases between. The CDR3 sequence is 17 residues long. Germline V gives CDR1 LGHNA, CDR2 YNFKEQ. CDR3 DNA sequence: TGTGCCAGCAGCCAACCGGATTCTGAGTACGGTAATGAAAAACTGTTTTTT. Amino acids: CASSQPDSEYGNEKLFF.

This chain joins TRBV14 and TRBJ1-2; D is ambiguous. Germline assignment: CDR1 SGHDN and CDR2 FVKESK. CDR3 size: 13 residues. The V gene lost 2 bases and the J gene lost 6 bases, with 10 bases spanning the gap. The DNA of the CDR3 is TGTGCCAGCAGCCAAAGCGGCATACATGGCTACACCTTC. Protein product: CASSQSGIHGYTF.

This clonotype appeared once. The CDR3 here is CATRDSGNTIYF. CDR3 nucleotide sequence: TGTGCGACGAGGGATTCTGGAAACACCATATATTTT. J is TRBJ1-3 and V is TRBV25-1; no definite D call. The length of the CDR3 is 12 residues. CDR1 is MGHDK and CDR2 is SYGVNS in the germline V gene.